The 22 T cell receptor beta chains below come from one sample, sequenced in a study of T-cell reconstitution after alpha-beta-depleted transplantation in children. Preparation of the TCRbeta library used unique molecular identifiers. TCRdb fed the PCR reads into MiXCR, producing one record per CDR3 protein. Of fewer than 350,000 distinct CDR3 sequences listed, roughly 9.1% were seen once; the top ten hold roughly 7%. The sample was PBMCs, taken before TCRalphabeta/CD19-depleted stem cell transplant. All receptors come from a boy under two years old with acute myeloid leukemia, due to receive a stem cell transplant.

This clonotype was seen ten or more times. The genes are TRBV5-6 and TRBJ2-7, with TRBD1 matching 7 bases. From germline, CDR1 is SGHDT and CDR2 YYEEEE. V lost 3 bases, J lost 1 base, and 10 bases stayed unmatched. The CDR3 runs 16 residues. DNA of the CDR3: TGTGCCAGCAGCTCCTCAGGACAGGTCTGGTCCTACGAGCAGTACTTC. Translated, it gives CASSSSGQVWSYEQYF.

The CDR3 DNA reads as TGTGCCAGCAACTATAGGGGCGGCGCCAGCTCCTACAATGAGCAGTTCTTC. This translates into CASNYRGGASSYNEQFF. The chain employs TRBV7-9 and TRBJ2-1; D may be TRBD1 (5 bases). Germline CDR1 and CDR2: SEHNR and FQNEAQ (reference sequence). This CDR3 is 17 amino acids long. Trimming removed 7 bases from V and 0 bases from J, with 19 bases in between. The variable domain in full, completed from reference TRBV7-9 and TRBJ2-1, reads DTGVSQNPRHKITKRGQNVTFRCDPISEHNRLYWYRQTLGQGPEFLTYFQNEAQLEKSRLLSDRFSAERPKGSFSTLEIQRTEQGDSAMYLCASNYRGGASSYNEQFFGPGTRLTVL.

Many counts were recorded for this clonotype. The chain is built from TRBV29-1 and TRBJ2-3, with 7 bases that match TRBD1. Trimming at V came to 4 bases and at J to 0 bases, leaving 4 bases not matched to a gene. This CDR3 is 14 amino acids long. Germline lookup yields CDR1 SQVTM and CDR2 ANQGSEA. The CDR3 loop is CSVGGQVSTDTQYF. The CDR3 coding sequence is TGCAGCGTTGGAGGACAGGTCAGCACAGATACGCAGTATTTT.

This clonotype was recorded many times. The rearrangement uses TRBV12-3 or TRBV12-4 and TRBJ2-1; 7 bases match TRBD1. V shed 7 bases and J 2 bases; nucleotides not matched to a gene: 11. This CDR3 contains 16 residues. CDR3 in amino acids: CASKKTGQGAYNEQFF. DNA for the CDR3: TGTGCCAGCAAAAAGACCGGCCAGGGGGCCTACAATGAGCAGTTCTTC.

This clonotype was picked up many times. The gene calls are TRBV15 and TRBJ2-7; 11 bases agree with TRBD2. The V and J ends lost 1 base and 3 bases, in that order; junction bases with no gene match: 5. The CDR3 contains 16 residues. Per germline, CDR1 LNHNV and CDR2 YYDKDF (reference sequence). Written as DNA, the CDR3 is TGTGCCACCAGCAGAGGAGGACTAGCGGGCCTCTACGAGCAGTACTTC. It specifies CATSRGGLAGLYEQYF.

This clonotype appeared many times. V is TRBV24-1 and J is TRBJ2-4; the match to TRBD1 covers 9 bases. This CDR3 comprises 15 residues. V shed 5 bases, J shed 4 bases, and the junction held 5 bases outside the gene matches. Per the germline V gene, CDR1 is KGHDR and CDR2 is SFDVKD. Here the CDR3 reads CATSGSGTGKNIQYF. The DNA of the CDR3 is TGTGCCACCAGTGGTTCCGGGACAGGGAAAAACATTCAGTACTTC.

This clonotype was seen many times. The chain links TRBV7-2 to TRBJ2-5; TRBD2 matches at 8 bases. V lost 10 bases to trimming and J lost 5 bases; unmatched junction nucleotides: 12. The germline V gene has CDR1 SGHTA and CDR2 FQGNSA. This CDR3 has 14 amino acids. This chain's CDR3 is CAKGSGTSGETQYF. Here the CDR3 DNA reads TGTGCCAAGGGTAGCGGGACCTCCGGGGAGACCCAGTACTTC. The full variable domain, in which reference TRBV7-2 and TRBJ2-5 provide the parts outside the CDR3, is GAGVSQSPSNKVTEKGKDVELRCDPISGHTALYWYRQSLGQGLEFLIYFQGNSAPDKSGLPSDRFSAERTGGSVSTLTIQRTQQEDSAVYLCAKGSGTSGETQYFGPGTRLLVL.

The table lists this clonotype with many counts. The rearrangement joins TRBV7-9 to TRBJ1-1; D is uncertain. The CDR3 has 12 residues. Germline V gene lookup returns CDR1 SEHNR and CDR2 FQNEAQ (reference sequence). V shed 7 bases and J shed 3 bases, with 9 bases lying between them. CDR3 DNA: TGTGCCAGCAACCTCATGGACACTGAAGCTTTCTTT. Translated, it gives CASNLMDTEAFF.

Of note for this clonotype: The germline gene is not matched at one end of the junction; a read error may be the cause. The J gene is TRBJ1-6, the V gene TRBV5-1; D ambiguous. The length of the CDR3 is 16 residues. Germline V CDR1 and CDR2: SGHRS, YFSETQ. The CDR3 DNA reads TGCGCCAGCAGCTTGGCCCCGATGGGCAGCAATTCACCCCTCGACTTT. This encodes CASSLAPMGSNSPLDF.

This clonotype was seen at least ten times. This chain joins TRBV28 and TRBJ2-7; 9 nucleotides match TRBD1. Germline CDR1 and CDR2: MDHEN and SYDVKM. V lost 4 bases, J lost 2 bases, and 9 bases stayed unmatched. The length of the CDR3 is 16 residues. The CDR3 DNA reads TGTGCCAGCAGTTGGGCCCGGGACAGGGACCCCTACGAGCAGTACTTC. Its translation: CASSWARDRDPYEQYF.

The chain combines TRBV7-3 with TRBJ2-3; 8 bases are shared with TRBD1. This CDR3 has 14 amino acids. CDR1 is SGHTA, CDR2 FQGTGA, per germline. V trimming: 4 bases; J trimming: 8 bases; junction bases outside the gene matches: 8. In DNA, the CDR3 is TGTGCCAGCAGCTCTGGACAGGGAGGAGGTACGCAGTATTTT. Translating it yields CASSSGQGGGTQYF.

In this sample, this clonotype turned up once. The CDR3, as DNA: TGCGCCAGCAGCTCAGTGGGAGGCTACACCTTC. It specifies CASSSVGGYTF. The chain couples TRBV5-1 to TRBJ1-2, with D unclear. Trimming shortened V by 3 bases and J by 8 bases, and 8 bases separated the two germline ends. This CDR3 contains 11 residues. Germline values: CDR1 SGHRS, CDR2 YFSETQ.

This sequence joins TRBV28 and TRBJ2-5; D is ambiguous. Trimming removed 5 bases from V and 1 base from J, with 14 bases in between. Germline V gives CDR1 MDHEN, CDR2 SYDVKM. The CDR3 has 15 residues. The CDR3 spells CASSQTPGPQETQYF. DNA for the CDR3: TGTGCCAGCAGTCAGACCCCGGGTCCCCAAGAGACCCAGTACTTC.

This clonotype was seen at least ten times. This chain's CDR3 is CASRRGTSGSDKQFF. CDR3 sequence (DNA): TGTGCCAGCAGGAGAGGGACTAGCGGGAGTGATAAGCAGTTCTTC. This sequence joins TRBV12-3 or TRBV12-4 and TRBJ2-1; 14 bases align to TRBD2. V lost 6 bases to trimming and J lost 11 bases; unmatched junction nucleotides: 9. The CDR3 loop spans 15 amino acids.

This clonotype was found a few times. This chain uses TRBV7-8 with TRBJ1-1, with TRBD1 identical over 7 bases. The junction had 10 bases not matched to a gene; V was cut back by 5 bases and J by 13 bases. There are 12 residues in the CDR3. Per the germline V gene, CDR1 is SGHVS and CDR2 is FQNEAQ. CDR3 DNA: TGTGCCAGCAGCCCCCGGACAGGAAGGGATTTCTTT. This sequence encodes CASSPRTGRDFF. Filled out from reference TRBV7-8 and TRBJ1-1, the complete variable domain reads GAGVSQSPRYKVAKRGQDVALRCDPISGHVSLFWYQQALGQGPEFLTYFQNEAQLDKSGLPSDRFFAERPEGSVSTLKIQRTQQEDSAVYLCASSPRTGRDFFGQGTRLTVV.

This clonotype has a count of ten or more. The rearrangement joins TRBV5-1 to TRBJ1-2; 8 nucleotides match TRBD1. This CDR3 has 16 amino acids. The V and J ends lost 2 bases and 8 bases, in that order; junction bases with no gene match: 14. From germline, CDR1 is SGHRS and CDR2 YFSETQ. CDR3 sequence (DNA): TGCGCCAGCAGCTTACCTGGACAGGGAGAAGGGAAGGGCTACACCTTC. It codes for CASSLPGQGEGKGYTF.

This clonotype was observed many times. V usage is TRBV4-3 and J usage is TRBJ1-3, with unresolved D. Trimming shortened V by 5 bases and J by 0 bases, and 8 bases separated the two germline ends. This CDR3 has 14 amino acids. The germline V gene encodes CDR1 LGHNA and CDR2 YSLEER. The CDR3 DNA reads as TGCGCCAGCAGCAGGGAACGCTCTGGAAACACCATATATTTT. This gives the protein CASSRERSGNTIYF.

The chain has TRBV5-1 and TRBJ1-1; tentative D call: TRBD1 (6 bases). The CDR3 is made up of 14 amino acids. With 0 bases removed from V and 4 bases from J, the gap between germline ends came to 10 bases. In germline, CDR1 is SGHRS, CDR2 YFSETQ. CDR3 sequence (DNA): TGCGCCAGCAGCTTGGACAGGGCGACCACTGAAGCTTTCTTT. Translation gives CASSLDRATTEAFF.

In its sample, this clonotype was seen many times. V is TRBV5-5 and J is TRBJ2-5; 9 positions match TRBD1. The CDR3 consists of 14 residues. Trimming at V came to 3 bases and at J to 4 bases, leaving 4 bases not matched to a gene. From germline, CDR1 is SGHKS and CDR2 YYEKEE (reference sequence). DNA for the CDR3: TGTGCCAGCAGCTGGACAGGGGAGGGAGAGACCCAGTACTTC. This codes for CASSWTGEGETQYF.

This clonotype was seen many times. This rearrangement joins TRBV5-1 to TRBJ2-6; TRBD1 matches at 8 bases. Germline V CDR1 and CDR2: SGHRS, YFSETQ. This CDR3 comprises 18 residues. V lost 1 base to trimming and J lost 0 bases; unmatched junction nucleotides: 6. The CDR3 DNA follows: TGCGCCAGCAGCTTGTGGGCAGGGGGCAACTCTGGGGCCAACGTCCTGACTTTC. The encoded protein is CASSLWAGGNSGANVLTF.

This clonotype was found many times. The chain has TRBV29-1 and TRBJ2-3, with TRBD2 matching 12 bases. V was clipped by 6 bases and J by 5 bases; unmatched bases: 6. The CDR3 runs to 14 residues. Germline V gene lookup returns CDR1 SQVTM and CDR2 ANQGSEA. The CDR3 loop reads CSVASGGAGDTQYF. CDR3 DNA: TGCAGCGTGGCTAGCGGGGGGGCAGGAGATACGCAGTATTTT.

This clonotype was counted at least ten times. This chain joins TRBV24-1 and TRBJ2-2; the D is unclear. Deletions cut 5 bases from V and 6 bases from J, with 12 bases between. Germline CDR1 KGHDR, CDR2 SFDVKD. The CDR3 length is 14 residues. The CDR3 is CATSGSWVAGELFF. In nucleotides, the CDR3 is TGTGCCACCAGTGGGTCATGGGTGGCCGGGGAGCTGTTTTTT.